This T cell receptor (beta chain) was retrieved from a study of blood T cell repertoires in COVID-19. Study overall: Samples representing acute and convalescent COVID-19 were sourced from the United States, Italy and Spain. PBMCs, B-cell-depleted T cells, or T cells provided the cDNA or gDNA that made up the material.

Authors' processing steps: Using reference gene primer amplification, nucleated cell counts were estimated. TCRdb's copy holds only in-frame clones and misses some; the assay was immunoSEQ multiplex PCR. The V and J calls and clone size come from that table; D and trimming were worked out from the DNA. The sample holds around 270,000 clones; roughly 90% are singletons and the top ten take roughly 5%. The CDR3 sequence is 14 residues long. Trimming removed 5 bases from V and 2 bases from J; junction bases left unmatched: 7. Germline V CDR1 and CDR2: SGHRS, YFSETQ. This TCR was recovered from a man between 40 and 49 years old with acute or convalescent COVID-19. The sample was peripheral blood. V and J are TRBV5-1 and TRBJ2-7, with 7 bases identical to TRBD1. Here the CDR3 DNA reads TGCGCCAGCAGAGAACAGGGGCCTACCTACGAGCAGTACTTC. This encodes CASREQGPTYEQYF.